This T cell receptor beta chain was sequenced in a study of post-analysis software for immune sequencing data. The study, taken as a whole, reports: Patients used a few TRBV segments, including TRBV5-6, TRBV5-1 and TRBV20-1, more often than controls. Controls' normalized Chao1 diversity significantly exceeded that of multiple sclerosis patients. Samples from a shared batch, those prepared together, strongly co-clustered by F measure.

Unique molecular identifiers were built into the TCR beta cDNA libraries. cDNA molecules numbering around 450,000 came from around 0.96 to 9.9 million T cells. Each CDR3 protein gets one entry after TCRdb re-called the PCR reads with MiXCR. Of about 620,000 distinct CDR3 sequences listed, about 40% are singletons. The table lists this clonotype with a few counts. Antigen unknown. The ends lost 4 bases at V and 7 bases at J; junction bases unmatched: 9. The CDR3 is made up of 16 amino acids. CDR1 SGHRS and CDR2 YFSETQ come from the germline V gene. V is TRBV5-1 and J is TRBJ1-6; TRBD1 matches at 9 bases. The sequenced sample was blood. This receptor was taken from a girl under 18 with multiple sclerosis. CDR3 bases: TGCGCCAGCAGCCATAGCGGGACAGGGTTGAATTCACCCCTCCACTTT. Amino acid sequence: CASSHSGTGLNSPLHF.